Listed below are T cell receptor beta chains from one sample, sequenced in a study of CD8 T cells in Susac syndrome. Each CDR3 protein gets one entry after TCRdb re-called the immunoSEQ multiplex PCR reads with MiXCR. The sample has a few hundred thousand distinct CDR3 sequences; approximately 95% are singletons. Sequences were obtained from CD4+ T cells from PBMCs. The source is a human donor with multiple sclerosis. CDR3s include the opening cysteine and the closing phenylalanine or tryptophan. The D gene is left open where the match is weak. Clone size, where shown, is once, few, many, or a class for clones that have expanded.

j_call,d_call,clone_size,v_call,cdr3_nt,cdr3_aa
TRBJ1-1,-,-,TRBV12-3/TRBV12-4,TGTGCCAGCAGTTTGTCGTGGGGTGAAGCTTTCTTT,CASSLSWGEAFF
TRBJ1-3,-,-,TRBV2,TGTGCCAGCACGGTCAACGGGAACACCATATATTTT,CASTVNGNTIYF
TRBJ2-5,-,once,TRBV24-1,TGTGCCACCAGTGATGGAGGGCTGGAGACCCAGTACTTC,CATSDGGLETQYF
TRBJ2-7,-,-,TRBV20-1,TGCAGTGCTAGTAGGGAATACGAGCAGTACTTC,CSASREYEQYF
TRBJ1-1,-,-,TRBV30,TGTGCCTGGAGACGGACCTTATTCACTGAAGCTTTCTTT,CAWRRTLFTEAFF
TRBJ2-1,-,-,TRBV2,TGTGCCACCGGATGGGACGGCAGCTCCTACAATGAGCAGTTCTTC,CATGWDGSSYNEQFF
TRBJ2-2,-,-,TRBV15,TGTGCCACCAGCAGAGACCCAGGTGACGGGGAGCTGTTTTTT,CATSRDPGDGELFF
TRBJ1-2,-,-,TRBV4-1,TGCGCCAGCAGCCAGGCCGCGGGGGCGGGCTATGGCTACACCTTC,CASSQAAGAGYGYTF
TRBJ1-2,-,-,TRBV14,TGTGCCAGCAGCCCTCGTCAGTATTCATTCTATGGCTACACCTTC,CASSPRQYSFYGYTF
TRBJ1-2,TRBD1,-,TRBV4-2,TGTGCCAGCAGCGATCCGGGACAGGGTTTTAGAGGCTACACCTTC,CASSDPGQGFRGYTF
TRBJ2-1,TRBD2,-,TRBV30,TGTGCCTGGGGGACTAGCGGGACCTACAATGAGCAGTTCTTC,CAWGTSGTYNEQFF
TRBJ2-7,-,-,TRBV28,TGTGCCAGCAGCAGGGGGGATGGAGTGCAGTACTTC,CASSRGDGVQYF
TRBJ2-7,-,-,TRBV19,TGTGCCAGTGGTTATTTAGGAGGCGACGAGCAGTACTTC,CASGYLGGDEQYF
TRBJ2-5,-,-,TRBV7-9,TGTGCCAGCAGCTTTGGTAAAGAGACCCAGTACTTC,CASSFGKETQYF
TRBJ2-5,-,-,TRBV28,TGTGCCAGCAGTTTCAGCGGCGGTAGTCTAGCGCGCGAGACCCAGTACTTC,CASSFSGGSLARETQYF
TRBJ2-3,-,-,TRBV9,TGTGCCAGCAGCACCGACAGTCCCGCGAGCACAGATACGCAGTATTTT,CASSTDSPASTDTQYF
TRBJ1-1,-,once,TRBV29-1,TGCAGCGTTGAGAGGGACACCGTCATGAACACTGAAGCTTTCTTT,CSVERDTVMNTEAFF
TRBJ2-7,-,-,TRBV20-1,TGCAGTGCTGCTATGGGGGACGAGCAGTACTTC,CSAAMGDEQYF
TRBJ1-1,-,-,TRBV2,TGTGCCAGCAGTTCCCAACTCGGTAACACTGAAGCTTTCTTT,CASSSQLGNTEAFF
TRBJ1-1,-,-,TRBV3-1,TGTGCCAGCAGCCAAGTAGGACAGAAAGCTTTCTTT,CASSQVGQKAFF
TRBJ2-1,TRBD2,-,TRBV5-1,TGCGCCAGCAGCTCGGCCCCGACTAGCGGGAGTTACGATGAGCAGTTCTTC,CASSSAPTSGSYDEQFF
TRBJ2-3,TRBD2,-,TRBV28,TGTGCCGGGCGGGGAGCGGGAACCCATACGCAGTATTTT,CAGRGAGTHTQYF
TRBJ2-7,-,-,TRBV25-1,TGTGCCAGCAGCGAAGGAGCGGCCTACGAGCAGTACTTC,CASSEGAAYEQYF
TRBJ2-1,TRBD1,-,TRBV4-1,TGCGCCAGCAGCCAAGAAATACAGGGGTACAATGAGCAGTTCTTC,CASSQEIQGYNEQFF
TRBJ1-6,-,-,TRBV10-3,TGCGCCATCAGTGAGTCAAGGGTGATTAATTCACCCCTCCACTTT,CAISESRVINSPLHF
TRBJ1-2,-,-,TRBV7-2,TGTGCCAGCAGCTTAGGAGCAACGGATGGCTACACCTTC,CASSLGATDGYTF
TRBJ1-1,-,few,TRBV27,TGTGCCAGCAGTTGGGGACAGAACACTGAAGCTTTCTTT,CASSWGQNTEAFF
TRBJ2-1,TRBD1,-,TRBV5-1,TGCGCCAGCAGCCGAACGGACAGGGGAAATGAGCAGTTCTTC,CASSRTDRGNEQFF
TRBJ2-1,TRBD2,-,TRBV30,TGTGCCTGGAGTGCACTAGCGGGATTCAATGAGCAGTTCTTC,CAWSALAGFNEQFF
TRBJ2-3,TRBD1,-,TRBV5-6,TGTGCCAGCAGTACAGGGGGAAGAGATACGCAGTATTTT,CASSTGGRDTQYF
TRBJ2-5,-,-,TRBV7-3,TGTGCCAGCAGCCGAAGTCCGGGGGAGACCCAGTACTTC,CASSRSPGETQYF
TRBJ2-3,TRBD2,-,TRBV15,TGTGCCACCGATAGCGGGGTTCGCACAGATACGCAGTATTTT,CATDSGVRTDTQYF